This T cell receptor beta chain emerged from a study of T-cell reconstitution after alpha-beta-depleted transplantation in children. Study-wide points: One year post-transplant, T-cell counts and diversity were largely derived from T cells produced anew. Recipient T cells and thymic progenitors that survived gave rise to the high TCRbeta diversity observed at day 60 in some patients. Reported findings indicate that, about two months after transplant, alpha-beta T cells came from several hundred expanded clones, which were derived from non-depleted graft cells.

TCRbeta library construction was performed incorporating unique molecular identifiers. TCRdb re-derived calls from the PCR reads in MiXCR, one entry per CDR3 protein. The sample lists 200,000 to 250,000 distinct CDR3 sequences; about 25% were seen once. Comments on this clonotype: Its antigen is currently unknown.

There are 15 residues in the CDR3. V lost 7 bases, J lost 2 bases, and 16 bases lay in between. Germline V gives CDR1 SNHLY, CDR2 FYNNEI. The chain employs TRBV2 and TRBJ2-3; tentative D call: TRBD2 (6 bases). This receptor was taken from a girl aged 2-9 years with Fanconi anemia, due to receive a stem cell transplant. Sequencing was performed on PBMCs, taken before TCRalphabeta/CD19-depleted stem cell transplant. The CDR3 DNA sequence: TGTGCCAGCAATTATAATGCGGGGTACACAGATACGCAGTATTTT. Amino acids: CASNYNAGYTDTQYF.